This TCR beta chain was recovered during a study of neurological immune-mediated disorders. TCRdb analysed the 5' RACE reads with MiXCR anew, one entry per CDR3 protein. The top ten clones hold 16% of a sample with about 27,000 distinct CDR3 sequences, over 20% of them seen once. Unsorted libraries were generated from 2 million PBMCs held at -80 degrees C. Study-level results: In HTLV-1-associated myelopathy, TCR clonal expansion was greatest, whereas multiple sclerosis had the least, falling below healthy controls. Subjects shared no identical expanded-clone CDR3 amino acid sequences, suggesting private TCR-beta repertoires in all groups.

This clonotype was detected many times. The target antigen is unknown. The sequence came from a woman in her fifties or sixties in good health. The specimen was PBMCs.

CDR3 bases: TGTGCCAGCAGCTTTACCGGGTCCCGGCCGGGAAACACCATATATTTT. Its translation: CASSFTGSRPGNTIYF. V gene TRBV5-4 combines with J gene TRBJ1-3; no firm D call. The CDR3 spans 16 residues. Per germline, CDR1 SGHNT and CDR2 YYREEE (reference sequence). V was trimmed by 2 bases and J by 4 bases, leaving 16 bases between them.